These T cell receptor beta chains were read from a single sample in a study of blood T cell repertoires in COVID-19. The method was immunoSEQ multiplex PCR; TCRdb's version includes in-frame clones alone and lacks a portion of them. The sample comprises more than 200,000 clones, around 80% of which are singletons, and under 1.5% rests with the top ten. What was sequenced was peripheral blood. Source of these receptors: a woman aged 40 to 50 who had recovered from COVID-19. The CDR3 runs from the conserved cysteine through the conserved F or W. The order of the fields is J gene, D gene, clone size, V gene, CDR3 DNA, CDR3 protein. D genes are given only for firm matches. Not all rows give a size; the values are once, few, many and, for expanded clones, a class.

J: TRBJ2-7; D: .; size: .; V: TRBV5-1; DNA: TGCGCCAGCAGCTTGGGCGGGGCGATCTCCTACGAGCAGTACTTC; CDR3: CASSLGGAISYEQYF
J: TRBJ1-5; D: .; size: .; V: TRBV6-1; DNA: TGTGCCAGCAGTGAAGGGGCTTGGGGAGGGGATCAGCCCCAGCATTTT; CDR3: CASSEGAWGGDQPQHF
J: TRBJ1-1; D: .; size: once; V: TRBV12-3/TRBV12-4; DNA: TGTGCCAGCAGTTTGAGAACTGAAGCTTTCTTT; CDR3: CASSLRTEAFF
J: TRBJ1-3; D: .; size: .; V: TRBV4-3; DNA: TGCGCCAGCAGCCAAGAATGGCGGAGCTCTGGAAACACCATATATTTT; CDR3: CASSQEWRSSGNTIYF
J: TRBJ2-3; D: .; size: once; V: TRBV30; DNA: TGTGCCTGGAGTGTACGGGCTAGCGCTACGCAGTATTTT; CDR3: CAWSVRASATQYF
J: TRBJ2-5; D: .; size: .; V: TRBV7-6; DNA: TGTGCCAGCAGCTTAGCTCCTCAAGAGACCCAGTACTTC; CDR3: CASSLAPQETQYF
J: TRBJ1-1; D: .; size: .; V: TRBV4-3; DNA: TGCGCCAGCAGCCAAGCAACAACAGGGACTGAAGCTTTCTTT; CDR3: CASSQATTGTEAFF
J: TRBJ2-3; D: .; size: few; V: TRBV15; DNA: TGTGCCACCGGGGGCTATAGTACAGATACGCAGTATTTT; CDR3: CATGGYSTDTQYF
J: TRBJ2-1; D: .; size: .; V: TRBV7-6; DNA: TGTGCCAGCAGCTCCTACGACATTTACTCCTACAATGAGCAGTTCTTC; CDR3: CASSSYDIYSYNEQFF
J: TRBJ1-6; D: .; size: .; V: TRBV7-9; DNA: TGTGCCAGCAGCGCTGCGGGGGGGATTTCACCCCTCCACTTT; CDR3: CASSAAGGISPLHF
J: TRBJ1-1; D: TRBD1; size: .; V: TRBV6-5; DNA: TGTGCCAGCACAGCCGGGACAGGGGACACTGAAGCTTTCTTT; CDR3: CASTAGTGDTEAFF
J: TRBJ1-2; D: TRBD1; size: .; V: TRBV12-3/TRBV12-4; DNA: TGTGCCAGCAGGACAGGGATTAGCTATGGCTACACCTTC; CDR3: CASRTGISYGYTF
J: TRBJ2-1; D: TRBD2; size: .; V: TRBV6-2/TRBV6-3; DNA: TGTGCCAGCAGTACTGGGACTAGCGGAGGGAATGAGCAGTTCTTC; CDR3: CASSTGTSGGNEQFF
J: TRBJ2-2; D: TRBD1; size: .; V: TRBV29-1; DNA: TGCAGCGCTAGGGACAGAGCGAACACCGGGGAGCTGTTTTTT; CDR3: CSARDRANTGELFF
J: TRBJ1-2; D: .; size: .; V: TRBV7-9; DNA: TGTGCCGTGTTACACGGAGATGGCTACACCTTC; CDR3: CAVLHGDGYTF
J: TRBJ2-7; D: TRBD2; size: .; V: TRBV27; DNA: TGTGCCAGCAGCCACTCGGGGGGTTACGAGCAGTACTTC; CDR3: CASSHSGGYEQYF
J: TRBJ2-7; D: TRBD1; size: .; V: TRBV6-2/TRBV6-3; DNA: TGTGCCAGCAGTTACTCCCTCGACAGGGGGGGGATGAAGCAGTACTTC; CDR3: CASSYSLDRGGMKQYF
J: TRBJ2-7; D: .; size: .; V: TRBV5-1; DNA: TGCGCCAGCAGCCTGGGACTCTCCCTCTACGAGCAGTACTTC; CDR3: CASSLGLSLYEQYF
J: TRBJ2-2; D: TRBD2; size: once; V: TRBV7-8; DNA: TGTGCCAGCAGCCTTACACAAAGCGGGGGGCCGAACACCGGGGAGCTGTTTTTT; CDR3: CASSLTQSGGPNTGELFF
J: TRBJ1-5; D: .; size: .; V: TRBV19; DNA: TGTGCCAGTAGTATTGCCAGGGGTGGGCATCAGCCCCAGCATTTT; CDR3: CASSIARGGHQPQHF
J: TRBJ1-1; D: TRBD1; size: once; V: TRBV7-9; DNA: TGTGCCAGCAGCTTAGAGGGACAGGGGGCGCGCGCTGAAGCTTTCTTT; CDR3: CASSLEGQGARAEAFF
J: TRBJ2-7; D: .; size: .; V: TRBV7-9; DNA: TGTGCCAGCAGCATTACAGGTAACGAGCAGTACTTC; CDR3: CASSITGNEQYF
J: TRBJ1-5; D: .; size: .; V: TRBV19; DNA: TGTGCCAGTAGTATAGGTGAGGCCCCGAAACTCCCGCATTTT; CDR3: CASSIGEAPKLPHF
J: TRBJ2-5; D: .; size: .; V: TRBV5-1; DNA: TGCGCCAGCAGCTTTACCGAACTGGAGACCCAGTACTTC; CDR3: CASSFTELETQYF
J: TRBJ2-3; D: TRBD2; size: .; V: TRBV7-9; DNA: TGTGCCAGCAGCGGGTGGACTAGCGGGGGGGCAGATACGCAGTATTTT; CDR3: CASSGWTSGGADTQYF
J: TRBJ2-3; D: TRBD2; size: .; V: TRBV19; DNA: TGTGCCAGTCGGGTGGATGGCGGGAGAACAGATACGCAGTATTTT; CDR3: CASRVDGGRTDTQYF
J: TRBJ2-4; D: TRBD2; size: .; V: TRBV3-1/TRBV3-2; DNA: TGTGCCAGCAGCCAAGATAGCGGGGGTGGATGTCGGGCTATCAGGAACATTCAGTACTTC; CDR3: CASSQDSGGGCRAIRNIQYF
J: TRBJ2-7; D: .; size: .; V: TRBV6-5; DNA: TGTGCCAGCAGTTTCACGGGGGACCGCACCTACGAGCAGTACTTC; CDR3: CASSFTGDRTYEQYF
J: TRBJ2-1; D: TRBD2; size: .; V: TRBV6-2/TRBV6-3; DNA: TGTGCCAGCAGTAAATTACCGGGACTAGCCTCCTACAATGAGCAGTTCTTC; CDR3: CASSKLPGLASYNEQFF